The 9 T cell receptor beta chains given below trace back to one sample, sequenced in a study of cytomegalovirus exposure and HLA in healthy donors. In the PCR, 60 Vbeta and 13 Jbeta primers were used. This table comes from immunoSEQ multiplex PCR, and its TCRdb copy is limited to in-frame clones, with some not included. The sample holds 140,000 or so clones; about 75% are singletons and the top ten take 1.6%. The specimen was PBMCs. Receptors were obtained from a woman in her twenties or thirties in good health and CMV-seronegative.

The DNA of the CDR3 is TGCGCCAGCCAGACAGGGTCGCATCCCGGGGAGCTGTTTTTT. It yields the protein CASQTGSHPGELFF. J is TRBJ2-2 and V is TRBV5-1; 7 bases map to TRBD1. This CDR3 region has 14 residues. The V segment lost 7 bases and the J segment 6 bases; nucleotides outside the gene matches: 9. CDR1 and CDR2 (germline): SGHRS, YFSETQ. The whole variable domain, filled in from reference TRBV5-1 and TRBJ2-2, reads KAGVTQTPRYLIKTRGQQVTLSCSPISGHRSVSWYQQTPGQGLQFLFEYFSETQRNKGNFPGRFSGRQFSNSRSEMNVSTLELGDSALYLCASQTGSHPGELFFGEGSRLTVL.

The chain carries TRBV28 and TRBJ2-7; 9 bases are a match to TRBD1. The CDR3 extends over 14 amino acids. Germline V gene lookup returns CDR1 MDHEN and CDR2 SYDVKM. J was trimmed by 0 bases and V by 8 bases; bases with no gene match: 5. The CDR3 here is CASPRQGVSYEQYF. The CDR3 region has the DNA TGTGCCAGCCCGAGACAGGGGGTCTCCTACGAGCAGTACTTC.

This clone is a singleton in its sample. In DNA, the CDR3 is TGTGCCAGCAAACCCAGCGGGAGAATCTACGAGCAGTACTTC. Its translation: CASKPSGRIYEQYF. The V and J genes are TRBV2 and TRBJ2-5; 8 bases align to TRBD2. The J call may be mistaken, given a closer DNA end match to TRBJ2-7. Germline V gives CDR1 SNHLY, CDR2 FYNNEI. The CDR3 covers 14 residues.

The CDR3: CAIPTGGYGYTF. Written as DNA, the CDR3 is TGTGCCATCCCGACAGGGGGCTATGGCTACACCTTC. This chain links TRBV27 with TRBJ1-2, with 9 bases matching TRBD1. CDR3 size: 12 residues. The germline CDR1 and CDR2 sequences are MNHEY and SMNVEV (reference sequence). V gave up 10 bases and J gave up 4 bases; unmatched junction bases: 4.

The chain employs TRBV7-3 and TRBJ1-6, with TRBD1 matching 7 bases. J lost 7 bases, V lost 2 bases, and 2 bases had no gene match. CDR1 and CDR2 from the germline V gene are SGHTA and FQGTGA. This CDR3 contains 14 residues. CDR3 DNA: TGTGCCAGCAGCTTAGGGACAGCCAATTCACCCCTCCACTTT. The encoded protein is CASSLGTANSPLHF.

The CDR3 nucleotides read TGTGCCAGCAGTCAAACCCTCGGACTAGCGGGGGAAGGGGAGCAGTACTTC. This gives the protein CASSQTLGLAGEGEQYF. The genes are TRBV28 and TRBJ2-7; TRBD2 matches 13 bases. From germline, CDR1 is MDHEN and CDR2 SYDVKM. The V gene end was trimmed by 5 bases and the J gene end by 7 bases; junction bases not matched to a gene: 14. The CDR3 runs 17 residues.

This clone was detected only a few times. The chain is built from TRBV19 and TRBJ1-1; a weak D match, TRBD1 (6 bases). Trimming cost V 1 base and J 1 base, with 7 bases left between them. Germline CDR1 is LNHDA and CDR2 is SQIVND (reference sequence). The CDR3 runs to 14 residues. The chain's CDR3 is CASSIGTANTEAFF. The CDR3 nucleotides are TGTGCCAGTAGTATAGGGACAGCGAACACTGAAGCTTTCTTT.

The chain uses TRBV5-6 and TRBJ1-2, with TRBD1 as a possible D gene (6 bases). This CDR3 is built from 13 residues. With 1 base removed from V and 4 bases from J, the gap between germline ends came to 8 bases. CDR1 and CDR2 from the germline V gene are SGHDT and YYEEEE. The CDR3 sequence: CASSLRQAYGYTF. CDR3 in DNA: TGTGCCAGCAGCTTGAGACAGGCCTATGGCTACACCTTC.

The DNA for the CDR3 is TGTGCCAGCAGCGTAAATCAGGGAAGGTACAATGAGCAGTTCTTC. This codes for CASSVNQGRYNEQFF. The chain uses TRBV9 and TRBJ2-1, with TRBD1 as a possible D gene (5 bases). V gave up 1 base and J gave up 4 bases, with 12 bases separating them. Germline assignment: CDR1 SGDLS and CDR2 YYNGEE. CDR3 length: 15 residues.